This TCR beta chain was retrieved from a study of blood T cell repertoires in COVID-19. The CDR3 totals 15 residues. Losses at the gene ends were 0 bases for V and 10 bases for J; bases not matched to a gene: 7. CDR1 SGDLS and CDR2 YYNGEE come from the germline V gene. Here immunoSEQ multiplex PCR was the method, and the copy in TCRdb shows in-frame clones only, minus some. The sample has under 80,000 clones, more than 70% seen once. J is TRBJ2-2 and V is TRBV9, with 9 bases lining up with TRBD2. This receptor was obtained from a man aged 55-75 years with acute or convalescent COVID-19. Sequenced: peripheral blood. CDR3 in amino acids: CASSVVDSGGEELFF. CDR3 in DNA: TGTGCCAGCAGCGTAGTCGATAGCGGGGGTGAGGAGCTGTTTTTT.